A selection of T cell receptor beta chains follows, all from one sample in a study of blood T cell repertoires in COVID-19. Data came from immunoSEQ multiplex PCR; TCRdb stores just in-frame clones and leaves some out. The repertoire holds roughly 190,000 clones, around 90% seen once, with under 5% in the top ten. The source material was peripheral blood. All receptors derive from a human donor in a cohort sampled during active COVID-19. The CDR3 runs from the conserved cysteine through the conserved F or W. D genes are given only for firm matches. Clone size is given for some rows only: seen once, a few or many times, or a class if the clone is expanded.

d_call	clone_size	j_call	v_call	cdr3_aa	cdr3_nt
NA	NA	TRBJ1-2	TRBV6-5	CASSPREPNYGYTF	TGTGCCAGCAGCCCCCGGGAACCAAACTATGGCTACACCTTC
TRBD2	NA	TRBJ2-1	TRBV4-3	CASSQATSGPTSNEQFF	TGCGCCAGCAGCCAGGCTACTAGCGGCCCGACCTCTAATGAGCAGTTCTTC
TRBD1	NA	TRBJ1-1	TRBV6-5	CASSRQGANTEAFF	TGTGCCAGCAGCCGACAGGGGGCAAACACTGAAGCTTTCTTT
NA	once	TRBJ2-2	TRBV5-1	CASSFNPDRSSGELFF	TGCGCCAGCAGCTTCAACCCCGATAGGAGCTCCGGGGAGCTGTTTTTT
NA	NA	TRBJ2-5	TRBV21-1	CASSKVFWVPRTKAALGLETQYF	TGTGCCAGCAGCAAAGTCTTTTGGGTCCCTCGGACAAAGGCCGCTCTCGGTTTAGAGACCCAGTACTTC
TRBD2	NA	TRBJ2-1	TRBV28	CASTKGLAGMGQFF	TGTGCCAGCACCAAGGGGCTAGCGGGAATGGGGCAGTTCTTC
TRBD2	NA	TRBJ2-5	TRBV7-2	CASSPTSGGPQETQYF	TGTGCCAGCAGCCCGACTAGCGGGGGTCCCCAAGAGACCCAGTACTTC
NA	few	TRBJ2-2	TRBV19	CASSIPGTGELFF	TGTGCCAGTAGTATACCCGGGACCGGGGAGCTGTTTTTT
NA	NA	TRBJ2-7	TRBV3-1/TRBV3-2	CASSQAGAPLEQYF	TGTGCCAGCAGCCAAGCTGGGGCTCCTCTTGAGCAGTACTTC
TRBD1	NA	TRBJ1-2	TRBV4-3	CASSPGGIRTGDVGYGYTF	TGCGCCAGCAGCCCAGGGGGGATCCGGACAGGGGACGTTGGCTATGGCTACACCTTC
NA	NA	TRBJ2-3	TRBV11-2	CASSLVAEGTDTQYF	TGTGCCAGCAGCTTAGTAGCGGAGGGCACAGATACGCAGTATTTT
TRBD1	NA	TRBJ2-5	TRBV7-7	CASSLDQQGKETQYF	TGTGCTAGCAGCTTAGATCAACAGGGGAAAGAGACCCAGTACTTC
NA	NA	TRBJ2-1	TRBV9	CASSVVAWEQFF	TGTGCCAGCAGCGTAGTAGCGTGGGAGCAGTTCTTC
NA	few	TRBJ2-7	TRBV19	CASSQTSSYEQYF	TGTGCCAGTAGCCAGACTAGCTCCTACGAGCAGTACTTC
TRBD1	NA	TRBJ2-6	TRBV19	CASRPGGISGANVLTF	TGTGCCAGTAGGCCAGGGGGAATCTCTGGGGCCAACGTCCTGACTTTC
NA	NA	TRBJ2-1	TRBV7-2	CASNLARSSYNEQFF	TGTGCCAGCAACTTAGCGCGGAGCTCCTACAATGAGCAGTTCTTC
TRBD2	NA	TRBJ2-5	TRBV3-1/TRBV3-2	CASSPMGEGPVTQYF	TGTGCCAGCAGCCCGATGGGGGAGGGCCCCGTGACCCAGTACTTC
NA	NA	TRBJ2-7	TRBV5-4	CASSSPRRLGEQYF	TGTGCCAGCAGCTCTCCTCGGCGACTCGGGGAGCAGTACTTC
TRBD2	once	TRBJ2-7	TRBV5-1	CASSLTGLAASYEQYF	TGCGCCAGCAGCTTGACCGGACTAGCGGCTTCCTACGAGCAGTACTTC
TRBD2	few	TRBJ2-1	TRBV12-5	CASGLGPLTSGAYNEQFF	TGTGCTAGTGGTTTGGGCCCATTGACTAGCGGTGCTTACAATGAGCAGTTCTTC
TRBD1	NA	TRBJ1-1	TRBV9	CASSGDRGDTEAFF	TGTGCCAGCAGCGGGGACAGGGGCGACACTGAAGCTTTCTTT
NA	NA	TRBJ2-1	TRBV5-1	CASSMGHPRAYNEQFF	TGCGCCAGCAGCATGGGACACCCCAGGGCCTACAATGAGCAGTTCTTC
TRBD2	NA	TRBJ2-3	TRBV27	CASARLAGIGTQYF	TGTGCCAGCGCACGACTAGCGGGGATTGGTACGCAGTATTTT
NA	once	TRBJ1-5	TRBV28	CASSSMDIGNQPQHF	TGTGCCAGCAGTTCGATGGACATTGGCAATCAGCCCCAGCATTTT
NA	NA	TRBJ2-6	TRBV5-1	CASSLSYGANVLTF	TGCGCCAGCAGCTTATCTTATGGGGCCAACGTCCTGACTTTC
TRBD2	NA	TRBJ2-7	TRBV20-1	CSANEREGF	TGCAGTGCTAACGAGCGGGAGGGCTTC
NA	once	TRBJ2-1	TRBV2	CASSGQGGFRHEQFF	TGTGCCAGCAGTGGACAGGGAGGTTTTCGTCATGAGCAGTTCTTC
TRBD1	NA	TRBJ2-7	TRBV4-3	CASSPARDRGSYEQYF	TGCGCCAGCAGCCCAGCCCGGGACAGGGGCTCCTACGAGCAGTACTTC
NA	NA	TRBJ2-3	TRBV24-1	CATSDLLKGSGTDTQYF	TGTGCCACCAGTGATTTGCTCAAGGGGTCGGGCACAGATACGCAGTATTTT
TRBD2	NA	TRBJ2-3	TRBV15	CATSPGLAGPTDTQYF	TGTGCCACCAGCCCGGGACTAGCGGGCCCCACAGATACGCAGTATTTT
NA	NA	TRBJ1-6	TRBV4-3	CASSQDMGSSYNSPLHF	TGCGCCAGCAGCCAAGATATGGGGAGCTCCTATAATTCACCCCTCCACTTT
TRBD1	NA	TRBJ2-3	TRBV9	CASSVGQASTPDTQYF	TGTGCCAGCAGCGTCGGACAGGCCTCTACTCCAGATACGCAGTATTTT
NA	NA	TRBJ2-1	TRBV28	CASSLSPGSSVWSSYNEQFF	TGTGCCAGCAGTTTAAGTCCAGGGTCTAGTGTATGGAGCTCCTACAATGAGCAGTTCTTC
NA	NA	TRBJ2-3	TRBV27	CASSQRGTAWDTQYF	TGTGCCAGCAGCCAACGCGGGACAGCCTGGGATACGCAGTATTTT
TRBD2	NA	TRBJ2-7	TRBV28	CASSSLAGGPTYEQYF	TGTGCCAGCAGTTCCCTAGCGGGAGGACCCACCTACGAGCAGTACTTC
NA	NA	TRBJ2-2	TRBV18	CASSPSSGELFF	TGTGCCAGCTCACCCTCTTCCGGGGAGCTGTTTTTT
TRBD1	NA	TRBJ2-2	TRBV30	CAWRNRGRSGELFF	TGTGCCTGGAGGAACAGGGGAAGAAGCGGGGAGCTGTTTTTT
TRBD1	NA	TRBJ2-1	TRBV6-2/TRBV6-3	CASSYSRSGGSSLNEQFF	TGTGCCAGCAGTTACTCGAGGTCAGGGGGCAGTTCCCTAAATGAGCAGTTCTTC
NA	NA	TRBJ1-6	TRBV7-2	CASSSGETLGRSPLHF	TGTGCCAGCAGCTCGGGGGAAACTCTGGGTCGGTCACCCCTCCACTTT
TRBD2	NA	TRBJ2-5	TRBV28	CASSPSGSRGETQYF	TGTGCCAGCAGTCCCAGCGGGAGTAGAGGAGAGACCCAGTACTTC
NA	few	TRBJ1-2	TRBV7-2	CASSPDHPGVGYTF	TGTGCCAGCAGCCCCGACCATCCAGGGGTCGGCTACACCTTC
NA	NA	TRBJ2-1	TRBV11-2	CASSLVAAEQFF	TGTGCCAGCAGCTTAGTGGCGGCTGAGCAGTTCTTC